The T cell receptor (beta chain) under discussion was sequenced for a study of blood T cell repertoires in COVID-19 (dated by TCRdb to about 2020). Looking at the study overall: Samples from collaborators originated in the United States, Italy and Spain and spanned both the acute and convalescent phases of COVID-19. Samples came from the ongoing ImmuneRACE study (first 160 participants) plus 1,254 subjects from 6 global collaborators. Deeply sampled blood TCRbeta repertoires from subjects exposed to, actively infected with, or recovered from COVID-19 were included in the dataset. A freely available public database, intended as a resource for researchers studying the immune response to SARS-CoV-2, is where the repertoires were released. Sample metadata almost always included a de-identified subject ID, COVID-19 status, age in years and sex. Where available, HLA class I and class II types were obtained from metadata supplied by the sample provider rather than from assay-based typing. The prospective study material was composed of cDNA or gDNA derived from T cells, B-cell-depleted T cells, or PBMCs. Results the study describes overall, beyond this receptor: The amount of clinical and demographic metadata varied by source and participant and was provided uncurated.

TCRbeta CDR3 regions were amplified from genomic DNA using the immunoSEQ Assay, a bias-controlled multiplex PCR. The paper's data handling went like this. Within the assay, amplification of reference gene primers was used to estimate how many nucleated cells each sample contained. To quantify the absolute abundance of each unique TCRbeta CDR3 rearrangement, sequence reads were collapsed and filtered. For each sample, productive Simpson clonality was calculated as the square root of Simpson's diversity index over productive rearrangements. This is the immuneACCESS table as TCRdb keeps it, with only in-frame sequences that have V and J called. A part of the clones is gone; compared with another copy, unresolved V genes explain less than half, and the rest is unexplained. V and J calls and clone size are copied from that table; D and trimming were computed from the DNA. For this sample the table gives about 82,000 clones, of which just under 85% were detected only once. Of the sample, over 15% is held by the ten largest clones.

As concerns this clone: The antigen this receptor binds is unknown. This CDR3 fails to terminate in the conserved phenylalanine or tryptophan, so it likely reflects a read error. Because the CDR3's place on the DNA is in doubt, the DNA is left out and the CDR3 is given as listed by TCRdb.

The CDR3 extends over 9 residues, inclusive of both ends. Whole blood was collected in K2EDTA tubes by collaborating institutions according to the institutions' own protocols. For TCRbeta analysis, collaborators shipped samples as frozen whole blood, isolated PBMCs, or DNA extracted from either of those sample types. The chain joins TRBV12-3 or TRBV12-4 to TRBJ1-2. This TCR was recovered from an elderly man with active or convalescent COVID-19. The specimen was peripheral blood. CDR3 protein: CASSLSRGP.